Below are 23 T cell receptor beta chains sequenced from a single sample in a study of molecular identifiers for immune sequencing clone quantification. TCRdb used MiXCR to reprocess the PCR reads, holding one entry per CDR3 protein. The sample contains a few hundred thousand distinct CDR3 sequences, around 21% of which appear only once. The material sequenced was naive CD8+ T cells from blood, with Jurkat cell RNA spiked in. Subset: FACS-sorted CD8+CD4-CCR7+CD45RA+ naive T cells. These receptors were obtained from a human donor in good health. Some libraries in this study had Jurkat cell RNA spiked in.

The chain uses TRBV6-5 and TRBJ1-2; a possible D gene is TRBD1 (6 bases). Germline V lookup: CDR1 MNHEY, CDR2 SVGAGI. The V gene lost 2 bases and the J gene lost 9 bases, with 13 bases spanning the gap. The CDR3 is made up of 13 amino acids. For the CDR3, the DNA is TGTGCCAGCAGTTACATTTCAGGGGAGCGCTACACCTTC. Translation gives CASSYISGERYTF.

The chain links TRBV2 to TRBJ2-7; 10 bases agree with TRBD1. The ends lost 2 bases at V and 3 bases at J; junction bases unmatched: 7. Germline V lookup: CDR1 SNHLY, CDR2 FYNNEI. This CDR3 region has 16 residues. The CDR3 DNA reads as TGTGCCAGCAGTGAATGGAAGACAGGGGGCCGCTACGAGCAGTACTTC. It is translated as CASSEWKTGGRYEQYF.

This clonotype was detected many times. This chain links TRBV28 with TRBJ2-3; D is ambiguous. Germline V CDR1 and CDR2: MDHEN, SYDVKM. The CDR3 contains 16 residues. Trimming pared 5 bases from V and 0 bases from J, leaving 15 bases between. Here the CDR3 DNA reads TGTGCCAGCAGTCTTCTCCTTAGCTTCAGCACAGATACGCAGTATTTT. This sequence encodes CASSLLLSFSTDTQYF.

This clonotype was seen many times. V and J are TRBV2 and TRBJ1-2; D unclear. There are 16 residues in the CDR3. Germline V CDR1 and CDR2: SNHLY, FYNNEI. The ends were cut back, 0 bases at V and 4 bases at J, with 15 bases in the middle. DNA of the CDR3: TGTGCCAGCAGTGAAGCGGAGGTACGGATTCTCTATGGCTACACCTTC. Residues: CASSEAEVRILYGYTF.

Note on this clonotype: As the CDR3 is not closed by the conserved phenylalanine or tryptophan, this likely results from a read error. V gene TRBV12-3 or TRBV12-4 combines with J gene TRBJ1-2, with D uncertain. V was clipped by 4 bases and J by 3 bases, with 9 bases between them. The CDR3 has 13 residues. CDR3 nucleotide sequence: TGTGCCAGCAGTTCACTCTTAGACTATGGCTACACCCTC. Its translation is CASSSLLDYGYTL.

This clonotype was seen repeatedly, ten times or more. V usage is TRBV20-1 and J usage is TRBJ2-2; possible D gene TRBD2, 5 bases. The CDR3 runs to 17 residues. Trimming stripped 0 bases from V and 4 bases from J, with 18 bases between. Germline V CDR1 and CDR2: DFQATT, SNEGSKA (reference sequence). The CDR3 DNA is TGCAGTGCTAGAGATTGGGATCGGGATGAGAGCACCGGGGAGCTGTTTTTT. It is translated as CSARDWDRDESTGELFF.

This clonotype was observed many times. The V call is TRBV28, the J call TRBJ2-7; tentatively, D is TRBD2 (5 bases). The germline CDR1 and CDR2 sequences are MDHEN and SYDVKM. Trimming left V 2 bases short and J 0 bases short, with 17 bases between. This CDR3 is built from 17 residues. The CDR3 region is CASSLLPFKRSSYEQYF. In DNA, the CDR3 is TGTGCCAGCAGTTTACTCCCGTTCAAGCGGAGCTCCTACGAGCAGTACTTC.

The chain combines TRBV19 with TRBJ1-1; no clear D gene. Per the germline V gene, CDR1 is LNHDA and CDR2 is SQIVND (reference sequence). This CDR3 comprises 14 residues. V was cut by 7 bases and J by 9 bases, with 21 bases left in between. The CDR3 nucleotides read TGTGCCAGTACCCTAGGGCGGGCGAAGGAAAAAGCTTTCTTT. Its translation: CASTLGRAKEKAFF.

The V and J genes are TRBV7-8 and TRBJ1-6; D is unclear. Germline values: CDR1 SGHVS, CDR2 FQNEAQ. The CDR3 runs 15 residues. Trimming shortened V by 3 bases and J by 0 bases, and 6 bases separated the two germline ends. DNA for the CDR3: TGTGCCAGCAGCTTGTCGGACTCCTATAATTCACCCCTCCACTTT. It codes for CASSLSDSYNSPLHF.

J is TRBJ2-7 and V is TRBV7-9; D assignment may be TRBD1 or TRBD2 (5 bases each). The V and J ends lost 5 bases and 2 bases respectively, with 10 bases between them. Germline CDR1 is SEHNR and CDR2 is FQNEAQ (reference sequence). The CDR3 runs 13 residues. The CDR3 nucleotides read TGTGCCAGCAGCCCCGTGGGGGCCTACGAGCAGTACTTC. Its translation is CASSPVGAYEQYF.

On this clonotype: This sequence may be a read error, since a much larger clone differs from it by one base. The chain employs TRBV29-1 and TRBJ2-4; D is ambiguous. CDR1 and CDR2 (germline): SQVTM, ANQGSEA. Deletions cut 4 bases from V and 5 bases from J, with 12 bases between. This CDR3 has 13 residues. Written as DNA, the CDR3 is TGCAGCGTTGGAGTCGGCAGCGAAAACATTCAGTACTTC. It specifies CSVGVGSENIQYF.

Comments on this clonotype: A much bigger clone sits one base away, suggesting this may be a read error. The V gene is TRBV12-3 or TRBV12-4, the J gene TRBJ1-4; the D gene is possibly TRBD1 (5 bases). The CDR3 spans 16 residues. The CDR3 here is CAGSLVGVATNEKLFF. The CDR3 bases are TGTGCCGGCAGTTTAGTGGGGGTCGCTACTAATGAAAAACTGTTTTTT.

The rearrangement uses TRBV4-1 and TRBJ2-3; the D gene is possibly TRBD1 (7 bases). The ends were cut back, 4 bases at V and 0 bases at J, with 11 bases in the middle. There are 15 residues in the CDR3. CDR1 and CDR2 from the germline V gene are MGHRA and YSYEKL. The DNA of the CDR3 is TGCGCCAGCAGCCCGCGGGGACAGAGCACAGATACGCAGTATTTT. Amino acid sequence: CASSPRGQSTDTQYF.

The chain couples TRBV5-5 to TRBJ2-3; 9 bases are shared with TRBD1. With 0 bases clipped from V and 3 bases from J, the junction kept 11 bases outside the gene matches. The CDR3 runs to 18 residues. Germline V lookup: CDR1 SGHKS, CDR2 YYEKEE (reference sequence). The CDR3 DNA reads as TGTGCCAGCAGCTTGGTATACAGGGGGCTCGAGGAAACAGATACGCAGTATTTT. Translating gives CASSLVYRGLEETDTQYF.

The sample holds many counts of this clonotype. The chain recombines TRBV28 with TRBJ2-3; D uncertain. V was shortened by 6 bases and J by 9 bases, with 10 bases between the two germline ends. The CDR3 length is 11 residues. The V gene's germline CDR1 is MDHEN and CDR2 SYDVKM. Written as DNA, the CDR3 is TGTGCCAGCAGGGGGTCTCGGACGCAGTATTTT. Its protein is CASRGSRTQYF.

Comment on this clonotype: Just one base apart from a much larger clone, this may be a read error. The rearrangement joins TRBV7-9 to TRBJ2-7; the D gene is possibly TRBD2 (5 bases). The CDR3 is 14 residues long. Germline CDR1 reads SEHNR; CDR2 reads FQNEAQ (reference sequence). The germline V and J ends were trimmed by 5 bases and 2 bases, with 13 bases remaining between them. The CDR3 region has the DNA TGTGCCAGCAGCCCCGACTACAGAGCCTACGAGCAGTACTTC. This sequence encodes CASSPDYRAYEQYF. Supplemented by reference TRBV7-9 and TRBJ2-7, the full variable domain reads DTGVSQNPRHKITKRGQNVTFRCDPISEHNRLYWYRQTLGQGPEFLTYFQNEAQLEKSRLLSDRFSAERPKGSFSTLEIQRTEQGDSAMYLCASSPDYRAYEQYFGPGTRLTVT.

This clonotype was seen at least ten times. V is TRBV6-2 or TRBV6-3 and J is TRBJ2-6; D perhaps matches TRBD1 (5 bases). V was trimmed by 2 bases and J by 1 base, leaving 12 bases between them. The germline V gene has CDR1 MNHEY and CDR2 SVGEGT. The CDR3 is 17 amino acids. CDR3 sequence: CASSYLPRTSGANVLTF. CDR3 nucleotides: TGTGCCAGCAGTTACCTCCCTCGGACATCTGGGGCCAACGTCCTGACTTTC.

Many counts were recorded for this clonotype. V and J are TRBV13 and TRBJ1-4; TRBD1 aligns across 7 bases. V trimming: 4 bases; J trimming: 0 bases; junction bases outside the gene matches: 8. This CDR3 region has 17 residues. CDR1 and CDR2 (germline): PRHDT, FYEKMQ (reference sequence). CDR3 nucleotide sequence: TGTGCCAGCAGCTATAGGACAGGCGACGCAACTAATGAAAAACTGTTTTTT. Amino acid sequence: CASSYRTGDATNEKLFF.

This clonotype was recorded at least ten times. The V and J genes are TRBV7-2 and TRBJ1-4, with TRBD1 identical over 7 bases. With 5 bases clipped from V and 8 bases from J, the junction kept 11 bases outside the gene matches. The CDR3 has 15 amino acids. Germline V gene lookup returns CDR1 SGHTA and CDR2 FQGNSA. Here the CDR3 DNA reads TGTGCCAGCAGCACACACAGGGGCCGTGAGGAAAAACTGTTTTTT. Its protein product is CASSTHRGREEKLFF. The variable domain in full, with the rest retrieved from reference TRBV7-2 and TRBJ1-4, is GAGVSQSPSNKVTEKGKDVELRCDPISGHTALYWYRQSLGQGLEFLIYFQGNSAPDKSGLPSDRFSAERTGGSVSTLTIQRTQQEDSAVYLCASSTHRGREEKLFFGSGTQLSVL.

This clonotype was counted only a few times. The V call is TRBV6-2 or TRBV6-3, the J call TRBJ2-7, with D possibly matching TRBD1 (6 bases). Germline values: CDR1 MNHEY, CDR2 SVGEGT. Trimming stripped 5 bases from V and 0 bases from J, with 11 bases between. The CDR3 is made up of 14 amino acids. This CDR3 reads CASSNDRSSYEQYF. CDR3 DNA: TGTGCCAGCAGTAACGACAGGAGCTCCTACGAGCAGTACTTC.

For this clonotype: A read error may be the cause here, since a much bigger clone is one base away. J is TRBJ2-1 and V is TRBV6-6, with 8 positions matching TRBD1. Germline V lookup: CDR1 MNHNY, CDR2 SVGAGI (reference sequence). The CDR3 has 14 residues. DNA of the CDR3: TGTGCCAGCAGTCCACAGGGGGTAATTTATGAGCGGTTCTTC. Its translation: CASSPQGVIYERFF.

There are many counts of this clonotype. The chain is built from TRBV9 and TRBJ1-1; D is uncertain. The V gene's germline CDR1 is SGDLS and CDR2 YYNGEE. The V and J ends lost 0 bases and 4 bases respectively, with 7 bases between them. There are 13 residues in the CDR3. Written as DNA, the CDR3 is TGTGCCAGCAGCGTAGGTGTTTCCACTGAAGCTTTCTTT. Encoded protein: CASSVGVSTEAFF.

V gene TRBV4-3 combines with J gene TRBJ2-1; 7 nucleotides line up with TRBD2. V dropped 2 bases and J dropped 7; count of bases not matched to a gene: 17. CDR1 and CDR2 (germline): LGHNA, YSLEER. The CDR3 extends over 18 amino acids. For the CDR3, the DNA is TGCGCCAGCAGCCAATCCCTTCTTTGGGAGGGACGGGAAAATGAGCAGTTCTTC. Translation gives CASSQSLLWEGRENEQFF.